The rows below give T cell receptor beta chains drawn from one sample of a study of response to subunit inactivated influenza vaccine. Each CDR3 protein is one row after TCRdb ran MiXCR on the RT-PCR reads. Of 500,000 to 550,000 distinct CDR3 sequences in the sample, more than 7% are singletons; the top ten hold over 10%. The sample consisted of PBMCs from blood, taken roughly 24 months after vaccination. These receptors were taken from a man aged 50-75 years who received an inactivated influenza vaccine. The CDR3 runs from the conserved cysteine through the conserved F or W. Fields, in order: J gene, D gene, V gene, clone size, CDR3 DNA, CDR3 protein. A D gene is named only where the DNA matches it firmly. A row's size may be missing; if present it is once, few, many or a size class.

TRBJ2-4	-	TRBV11-1	few	TGTGCCAGCAGCCACCGGGACACTGAAAACATTCAGTACTTC	CASSHRDTENIQYF
TRBJ2-3	-	TRBV5-1	-	TGCGCCAGCAGCTTAGGGGTGCTAGAAGATACAGATACGCAGTATTTT	CASSLGVLEDTDTQYF
TRBJ2-1	TRBD1	TRBV18	few	TGTGCCAGCTCACCAGGACAGGGGGCCATGTATGAGCAGTTCTTC	CASSPGQGAMYEQFF
TRBJ2-5	-	TRBV7-7	many	TGTGCTAGCAGCTTAGGACGCCTCATAGGGAAAGAGACCCAGTACTTC	CASSLGRLIGKETQYF
TRBJ1-4	TRBD1	TRBV12-3/TRBV12-4	few	TGTGCCAGCAGCAATACAGGGGGCACTGAAAAACTGTTTTTT	CASSNTGGTEKLFF
TRBJ2-5	-	TRBV11-2	few	TGTGCCAGCAGCCCTTATGACAGCCAAGAGACCCAGTACTTC	CASSPYDSQETQYF
TRBJ2-1	TRBD2	TRBV10-3	few	TGTGCCATCAGACCTACTAGCGGCCGGTCCTACAATGAGCAGTTCTTC	CAIRPTSGRSYNEQFF
TRBJ2-1	-	TRBV5-1	many	TGCGCCAGCAGTAGTCCCTCGAGGTACAATGAGCAGTTCTTC	CASSSPSRYNEQFF
TRBJ2-3	-	TRBV10-3	few	TGTGCCATCAGCGAATCGAAGGGAGGAAGCACAGATACGCAGTATTTT	CAISESKGGSTDTQYF
TRBJ1-1	-	TRBV29-1	-	TGCAGCGTTGTGCGGGACGCTGAAGCTTTCTTT	CSVVRDAEAFF
TRBJ2-5	TRBD1	TRBV7-9	-	TGTGCCAGCAGCTTGGGACAGGGCCTGCTCGAGACCCAGTACTTC	CASSLGQGLLETQYF
TRBJ1-6	-	TRBV15	-	TGTGCCACCAGCAGAGACAGGCTGCGTAATTCACCCCTCCACTTT	CATSRDRLRNSPLHF
TRBJ2-7	-	TRBV7-2	many	TGTGCCAGCAGCTTAGCGCGGTACGAGCAGTACTTC	CASSLARYEQYF